What follows are 27 T cell receptor beta chains derived from one specimen sequenced in a study of cytomegalovirus exposure and HLA in healthy donors. The PCR was carried out with 60 Vbeta primers and 13 Jbeta primers. Produced via immunoSEQ multiplex PCR; TCRdb's table is partial and in-frame only. The sample shows about 170,000 clones, about four fifths of them seen only once. Material for sequencing was PBMCs. The receptors derive from a male donor in good health and CMV-seronegative.

V gene TRBV7-2 combines with J gene TRBJ2-3, with 7 bases aligning to TRBD1. Germline CDR1 is SGHTA and CDR2 is FQGNSA. CDR3 length: 16 amino acids. Trimming cost V 2 bases and J 1 base; bases outside gene matches: 6. This CDR3 is CASSLIPGTGTDTQYF. In DNA, the CDR3 is TGTGCCAGCAGCTTAATACCCGGGACAGGCACAGATACGCAGTATTTT.

The V gene is TRBV6-4, the J gene TRBJ2-5, with 7 bases fitting TRBD2. V was clipped by 2 bases and J by 5 bases; unmatched bases: 8. There are 15 residues in the CDR3. CDR1 and CDR2 (germline): MRHNA, SNTAGT. The CDR3 DNA follows: TGTGCCAGCAGTGACGGGGAGCGGGAAAGGGAGACCCAGTACTTC. Protein product: CASSDGERERETQYF.

The chain uses TRBV19 and TRBJ2-7; TRBD2 matches 12 bases. The germline V gene has CDR1 LNHDA and CDR2 SQIVND (reference sequence). The CDR3 totals 15 residues. J lost 7 bases, V lost 2 bases, and 6 bases had no gene match. CDR3: CASSISTSGGVEQYF. Written as DNA, the CDR3 is TGTGCCAGTAGTATATCGACTAGCGGGGGCGTGGAGCAGTACTTC.

The CDR3 DNA is TGTGCCAGCAGCGCCCGGGGGGAAGGGGCCACTGAAGCTTTCTTT. Protein: CASSARGEGATEAFF. The rearrangement uses TRBV9 and TRBJ1-1, with D possibly matching TRBD1 (5 bases). The V and J ends lost 3 bases and 4 bases respectively, with 16 bases between them. The CDR3 has 15 amino acids. Germline V gene sequence: CDR1 SGDLS, CDR2 YYNGEE.

The chain has TRBV20-1 and TRBJ2-7; 8 bases are shared with TRBD1. The CDR3 is made up of 11 amino acids. From germline, CDR1 is DFQATT and CDR2 SNEGSKA (reference sequence). Trimming took 5 bases from V and 6 from J; bases not matched to a gene: 3. This CDR3 reads CSAQQGGEQYF. CDR3 DNA: TGCAGTGCTCAACAGGGGGGCGAGCAGTACTTC.

About this clone itself: This same CDR3 is encoded by further DNA sequences in the sample. J is TRBJ2-7 and V is TRBV27; 8 positions agree with TRBD1. Trimming took 5 bases from V and 6 from J; bases not matched to a gene: 6. CDR1 and CDR2 (germline): MNHEY, SMNVEV (reference sequence). This CDR3 is 13 amino acids long. CDR3 sequence reads: CASSQDRASEQYF. CDR3 coding DNA: TGTGCCAGCAGTCAGGACAGGGCATCCGAGCAGTACTTC.

Written as DNA, the CDR3 is TGTGCCAGTAGGAGCCGCCAGGGTGGTAGGGAGACCCAGTACTTC. As protein: CASRSRQGGRETQYF. The chain couples TRBV19 to TRBJ2-5; D is possibly TRBD1 (5 bases). The CDR3 is 15 residues long. V lost 6 bases to trimming and J lost 5 bases, with 19 bases between them. The germline CDR1 and CDR2 sequences are LNHDA and SQIVND (reference sequence).

This chain joins TRBV6-1 and TRBJ1-5; D remains ambiguous. The germline V gene has CDR1 MNHNS and CDR2 SASEGT. Trimming took off 6 bases at V and 0 bases at J, with 6 bases between the two ends. The CDR3 extends over 13 amino acids. DNA for the CDR3: TGTGCCAGCAGCGGGAGTAGCAATCAGCCCCAGCATTTT. Translating it yields CASSGSSNQPQHF.

The chain links TRBV9 to TRBJ2-2, with TRBD2 matching 9 bases. V trimming: 4 bases; J trimming: 5 bases; junction bases outside the gene matches: 12. CDR3 length equals 17 residues. Germline V CDR1 and CDR2: SGDLS, YYNGEE. Here the CDR3 DNA reads TGTGCCAGCAGCCCAGGGGTGGCGGGAGGGAGGACCGGGGAGCTGTTTTTT. Residues: CASSPGVAGGRTGELFF.

The V gene is TRBV7-6, the J gene TRBJ1-5, with D maybe TRBD1 (6 bases). Trimming cost V 1 base and J 5 bases, with 6 bases left between them. CDR1 and CDR2 from the germline V gene are SGHVS and FNYEAQ. The CDR3 consists of 13 residues. Here the CDR3 DNA reads TGTGCCAGCAGCTTAGACAGGGATCAGCCCCAGCATTTT. Its protein is CASSLDRDQPQHF.

The chain combines TRBV29-1 with TRBJ2-3; maybe TRBD2 (5 bases). The CDR3 is 12 residues long. CDR1 and CDR2 from the germline V gene are SQVTM and ANQGSEA. As DNA, the CDR3 is TGCAGTGGAAGGGAGATAACAGATACGCAGTATTTT. Its translation is CSGREITDTQYF.

This chain connects TRBV29-1 to TRBJ1-2; TRBD1 is a possible D gene (6 bases). Germline CDR1 and CDR2: SQVTM and ANQGSEA. V was clipped by 3 bases and J by 5 bases, with 16 bases between them. This CDR3 spans 14 amino acids. The chain's CDR3 is CSVEPNRVGYGYTF. The CDR3, as DNA: TGCAGCGTTGAGCCAAACAGGGTAGGGTATGGCTACACCTTC.

The rearrangement joins TRBV5-1 to TRBJ1-4, with a weak D call TRBD1 (6 bases). The germline V and J ends were trimmed by 4 bases and 6 bases, with 16 bases remaining between them. Germline V gene data show CDR1 as SGHRS and CDR2 as YFSETQ. The CDR3 spans 15 residues. CDR3 region: CASSVNWGLDEKLFF. CDR3 bases: TGCGCCAGCAGCGTTAACTGGGGGCTGGATGAAAAACTGTTTTTT.

This rearrangement joins TRBV6-1 to TRBJ1-5, with 7 bases matching TRBD1. V gave up 6 bases and J gave up 7 bases; unmatched junction bases: 9. Looked up from germline, CDR1 is MNHNS and CDR2 is SASEGT. CDR3 size: 14 residues. CDR3 in amino acids: CASRVTGEGQPQHF. The DNA for the CDR3 is TGTGCCAGCAGAGTCACAGGGGAAGGCCAGCCCCAGCATTTT.

This chain uses TRBV9 with TRBJ2-1, with 10 bases that match TRBD2. CDR1 SGDLS and CDR2 YYNGEE come from the germline V gene. The CDR3 spans 16 residues. The ends lost 1 base at V and 3 bases at J; junction bases unmatched: 4. The CDR3 nucleotides are TGTGCCAGCAGCGTACGAGCGGGAGGGCACTACAATGAGCAGTTCTTC. It is translated as CASSVRAGGHYNEQFF.

This chain uses TRBV4-3 with TRBJ2-1, with 7 bases that match TRBD2. The CDR3 extends over 18 amino acids. V shed 2 bases and J 3 bases; nucleotides not matched to a gene: 13. The germline V gene encodes CDR1 LGHNA and CDR2 YSLEER. The CDR3 DNA reads TGCGCCAGCAGCCAATGGTCAGGGCGGGAGAATCTCTACAATGAGCAGTTCTTC. Protein product: CASSQWSGRENLYNEQFF.

The chain has TRBV28 and TRBJ1-1; 7 nucleotides line up with TRBD1. Germline CDR1 reads MDHEN; CDR2 reads SYDVKM. The CDR3 runs to 15 residues. The V gene end was trimmed by 5 bases and the J gene end by 2 bases; junction bases not matched to a gene: 8. The CDR3 DNA reads TGTGCCAGCAGTACAGGGACAGCCATAAACACTGAAGCTTTCTTT. This sequence encodes CASSTGTAINTEAFF.

The chain uses TRBV19 and TRBJ2-7; TRBD1 agrees at 9 bases. Looked up from germline, CDR1 is LNHDA and CDR2 is SQIVND (reference sequence). The trim removed 5 bases at V and 7 bases at J, leaving 6 bases unmatched. There are 13 residues in the CDR3. CDR3: CASSPDRGREQYF. The CDR3 DNA reads as TGTGCCAGTAGTCCGGACAGGGGTCGGGAGCAGTACTTC.

As DNA, the CDR3 is TGCAGCGCCATCGGGGGGGCCGGGGAGCTGTTTTTT. Translation: CSAIGGAGELFF. V usage is TRBV29-1 and J usage is TRBJ2-2; 8 bases fit TRBD2. Trimming removed 7 bases from V and 6 bases from J; junction bases left unmatched: 4. This CDR3 spans 12 amino acids. Germline CDR1 is SQVTM and CDR2 is ANQGSEA.

CDR3 DNA sequence: TGTGCCAGCAGTTCCCCCGGGACAGGGTGGGAGACCCAGTACTTC. This translates into CASSSPGTGWETQYF. The chain carries TRBV28 and TRBJ2-5, with 9 bases matching TRBD1. This CDR3 has 15 amino acids. Germline lookup yields CDR1 MDHEN and CDR2 SYDVKM. Trimming cost V 4 bases and J 5 bases; bases outside gene matches: 8.

The chain links TRBV18 to TRBJ2-5, with D tentatively TRBD2 (6 bases). Germline-derived CDR1 and CDR2 are KGHSH and LQKENI. The ends were cut back, 0 bases at V and 4 bases at J, with 12 bases in the middle. CDR3 length: 15 residues. The DNA for the CDR3 is TGTGCCAGCTCACCACCGTCAGTCGGGGGAGAGACCCAGTACTTC. As protein: CASSPPSVGGETQYF.

This clone turned up a few times. The chain has TRBV11-2 and TRBJ2-7, with TRBD1 identical over 7 bases. This CDR3 has 15 residues. Germline V gives CDR1 SGHAT, CDR2 FQNNGV. Trimming at V came to 4 bases and at J to 1 base, leaving 7 bases not matched to a gene. For the CDR3, the DNA is TGTGCCAGCAGCTCCTCCGGGACAGTATCCTACGAGCAGTACTTC. Residues: CASSSSGTVSYEQYF.

V usage is TRBV19 and J usage is TRBJ1-6; the D is unclear. The length of the CDR3 is 14 residues. Trimming removed 5 bases at V and 9 bases at J, with 14 bases between. The germline V gene has CDR1 LNHDA and CDR2 SQIVND (reference sequence). The CDR3: CASSGPGGISPLHF. The CDR3 nucleotides are TGTGCCAGTAGTGGGCCAGGCGGGATTTCACCCCTCCACTTT.

This chain joins TRBV11-2 and TRBJ1-1; D is perhaps TRBD1 (5 bases). Germline CDR1 reads SGHAT; CDR2 reads FQNNGV. The CDR3 contains 16 residues. Trimming removed 5 bases from V and 4 bases from J, with 20 bases in between. CDR3 nucleotides: TGTGCCAGCAGCCAGACGGGGGGGGAGAGAGTCACTGAAGCTTTCTTT. Translated: CASSQTGGERVTEAFF.

The CDR3 region is CATSSRTGTDTQYF. The CDR3 DNA is TGTGCCACCAGCAGCCGGACAGGAACAGATACGCAGTATTTT. The chain employs TRBV15 and TRBJ2-3, with TRBD1 matching over 7 bases. Trimming removed 3 bases from V and 3 bases from J; junction bases left unmatched: 3. CDR3 length: 14 amino acids. Germline loops: CDR1 LNHNV, CDR2 YYDKDF (reference sequence).

The V gene is TRBV5-4, the J gene TRBJ2-2; 7 nucleotides align to TRBD2. The CDR3 length is 14 residues. Per germline, CDR1 SGHNT and CDR2 YYREEE (reference sequence). Germline trimming cut 6 bases from V and 4 bases from J; bases unmatched to any gene: 6. CDR3 region: CASNLWGGTGELFF. The CDR3 DNA reads as TGTGCCAGCAATCTCTGGGGGGGCACCGGGGAGCTGTTTTTT.

This clone has only a few counts. The chain combines TRBV7-2 with TRBJ2-5; D may be TRBD2 (5 bases). The CDR3 totals 13 residues. V was pared by 5 bases and J by 3 bases, with 10 bases between. The germline CDR1 and CDR2 sequences are SGHTA and FQGNSA. The chain's CDR3 is CASSPTREETQYF. DNA of the CDR3: TGTGCCAGCAGCCCCACTAGGGAAGAGACCCAGTACTTC.